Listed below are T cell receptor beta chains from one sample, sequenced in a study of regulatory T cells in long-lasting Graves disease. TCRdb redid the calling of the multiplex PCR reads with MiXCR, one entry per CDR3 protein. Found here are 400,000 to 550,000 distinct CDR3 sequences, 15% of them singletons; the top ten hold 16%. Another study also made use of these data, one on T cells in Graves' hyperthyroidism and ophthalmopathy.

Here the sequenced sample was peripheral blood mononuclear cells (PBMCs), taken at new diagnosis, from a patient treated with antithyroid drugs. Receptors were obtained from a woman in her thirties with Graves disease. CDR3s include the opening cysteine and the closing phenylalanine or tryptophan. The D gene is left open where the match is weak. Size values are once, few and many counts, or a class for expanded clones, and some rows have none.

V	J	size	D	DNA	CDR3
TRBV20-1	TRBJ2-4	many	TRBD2	TGCAGTGCCCGGACTAGCGGGGCCGAAGTTCAGTACTTC	CSARTSGAEVQYF
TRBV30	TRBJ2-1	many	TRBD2	TGTGCCTGGAACGGCGGGAGGGACAATGAGCAGTTCTTC	CAWNGGRDNEQFF
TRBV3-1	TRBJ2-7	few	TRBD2	TGTGCCAGCAGCCAAGATAGGGTGGGAGGGCCAAACGAGCAGTACTTC	CASSQDRVGGPNEQYF
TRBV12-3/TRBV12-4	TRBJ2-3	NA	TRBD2	TGTGCCAGCAGCTTAAGCGTAATGATGGGACTAGCGGGAGTGGGAGATACGCAGTATTTT	CASSLSVMMGLAGVGDTQYF
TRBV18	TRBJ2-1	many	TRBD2	TGTGCCAGCTCCCCAAAGACTAGCGGGAGTTATGAGCAGTTCTTC	CASSPKTSGSYEQFF
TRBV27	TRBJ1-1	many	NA	TGTGCCAGCCTCCGGGACACTGAAGCTTTCTTT	CASLRDTEAFF
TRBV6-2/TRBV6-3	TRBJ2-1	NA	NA	TGTGCCAGCAGTTTGTTCAGGGACAATGAGCAGTTCTTC	CASSLFRDNEQFF
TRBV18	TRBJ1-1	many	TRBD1	TGTGCCAGCTCACGAAAGTACGGGACAGACGACACTGAAGCTTTCTTT	CASSRKYGTDDTEAFF
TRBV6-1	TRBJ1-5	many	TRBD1	TGTGCCAGCAGTGTTTCCGGGACAGGGAGGGTTGATCAGCCCCAGCATTTT	CASSVSGTGRVDQPQHF
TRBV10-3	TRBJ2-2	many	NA	TGTGCCATCAGTGAGCCGGATTCTAGTAGAGCCGGGGAGCTGTTTTTT	CAISEPDSSRAGELFF
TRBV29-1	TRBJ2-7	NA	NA	TGCAGCGTTGCAGGGGCGGGCTACGAGCAGTACTTC	CSVAGAGYEQYF
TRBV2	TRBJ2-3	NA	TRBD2	TGTGCCAGCAGCCCTTCTAGCGGGAGTACTAGCACAGATACGCAGTATTTT	CASSPSSGSTSTDTQYF
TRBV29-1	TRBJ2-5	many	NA	TGCAGCGTTGACGATGCCAGGGACTCCCCGCGCGAAGAGGAGACCCAGTACTTC	CSVDDARDSPREEETQYF
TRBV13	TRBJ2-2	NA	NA	TGTGCCAGCAGCTTGCAGGGGGGTAACACCGGGGAGCTGTTTTTT	CASSLQGGNTGELFF
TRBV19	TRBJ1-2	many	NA	TGTGCCAGTAGTATATTTCACAGGAGCACCAATGGCTACACCTTC	CASSIFHRSTNGYTF
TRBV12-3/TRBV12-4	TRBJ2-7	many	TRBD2	TGTGCCAGCAGCCCCTCTGGATTAGCGGGGGCCTACGAGCAGTACTTC	CASSPSGLAGAYEQYF
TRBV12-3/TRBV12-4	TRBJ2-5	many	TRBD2	TGTGCCAGCAGTAAACTAGCGGGAGAGGGAAGAGAGACCCAGTACTTC	CASSKLAGEGRETQYF
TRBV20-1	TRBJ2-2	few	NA	TGCAGTGCTAGGTCCTTAGTGTGGGGGGAGCTGTTTTTT	CSARSLVWGELFF
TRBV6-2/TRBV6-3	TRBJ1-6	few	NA	TGTGCCAGCAGCATATTAGGCGACAATTCACCCCTCCACTTT	CASSILGDNSPLHF
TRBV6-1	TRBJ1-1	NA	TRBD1	TGTGCCAGCAGTGAAATAAGGACAGGGACGAACACTGAAGCTTTCTTT	CASSEIRTGTNTEAFF
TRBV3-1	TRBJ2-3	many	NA	TGTGCCAGCAGCCAAGGGGCGGGAAGCACAGATACGCAGTATTTT	CASSQGAGSTDTQYF
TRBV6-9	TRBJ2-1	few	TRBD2	TGTGCCAGCAGTTACTTAGCGGGGGGGAATGGGCAGTTCTTC	CASSYLAGGNGQFF
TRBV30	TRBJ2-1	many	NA	TGTGCCTGGATAGGTGGAAACACGGACCACAATGAGCAGTTCTTC	CAWIGGNTDHNEQFF
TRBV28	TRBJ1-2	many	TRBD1	TGTGCCAGCAGTGCCGGGACAGGGGGCTATGGCTACACCTTC	CASSAGTGGYGYTF
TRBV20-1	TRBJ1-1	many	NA	TGCAGTGCTAGAGAGAGTTCAGGTATGAACACTGAAGCTTTCTTT	CSARESSGMNTEAFF
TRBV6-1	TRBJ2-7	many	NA	TGTGCCAGCAGTGCGGCTATGTTGGACGAGCAGTACTTC	CASSAAMLDEQYF